A selection of T cell receptor beta chains follows, all from one sample in a study of cytomegalovirus exposure and HLA in healthy donors. Using immunoSEQ multiplex PCR, the repertoire was profiled, and TCRdb retains in-frame clones only, with some absent. Of 130,000 or so clones listed, around 79% are singletons. The sequencing input was PBMCs. These receptors originate from a woman between 40 and 50 years old in good health and CMV-seropositive. Each CDR3 is given with its conserved first and last residue. D genes are given only for firm matches. Where a row states a size, it is once, few, many or the class of an expanded clone; other rows omit it.

>NA|NA|TRBJ1-5|TRBV10-3
CAISSTGSNQPQHF
TGTGCCATCAGTTCTACAGGGAGCAATCAGCCCCAGCATTTT
>NA|TRBD2|TRBJ2-1|TRBV6-4
CASSVTSGINEQFF
TGTGCCAGCAGTGTGACTAGCGGGATCAATGAGCAGTTCTTC
>NA|TRBD1|TRBJ1-3|TRBV5-1
CASSTQGGGNTIYF
TGCGCCAGCAGCACCCAGGGGGGTGGAAACACCATATATTTT
>NA|NA|TRBJ2-2|TRBV21-1
CASSKGDREGTGELFF
TGTGCCAGCAGCAAAGGGGACAGGGAGGGAACCGGGGAGCTGTTTTTT
>NA|NA|TRBJ2-3|TRBV7-2
CASNYGGKSADTQYF
TGTGCCAGCAACTATGGGGGGAAGTCAGCAGATACGCAGTATTTT
>few|TRBD1|TRBJ1-1|TRBV2
CASSRGTGSGAFF
TGTGCCAGCAGTCGTGGGACAGGCAGCGGAGCTTTCTTT
>NA|NA|TRBJ2-5|TRBV21-1
CASSSPGLAGVETQYF
TGTGCCAGCAGCTCCCCGGGACTAGCGGGAGTGGAGACCCAGTACTTC
>few|TRBD1|TRBJ2-7|TRBV30
CAWKRDRGPNEQYF
TGTGCCTGGAAGAGGGACAGGGGGCCGAACGAGCAGTACTTC
>NA|TRBD1|TRBJ1-5|TRBV6-6
CASSDRGSNQPQHF
TGTGCCAGCAGTGACAGGGGAAGCAATCAGCCCCAGCATTTT
>few|TRBD1|TRBJ1-1|TRBV5-1
CASSLGPGQGTEAFF
TGCGCCAGCAGCTTGGGGCCGGGACAGGGAACTGAAGCTTTCTTT
>few|TRBD2|TRBJ2-2|TRBV15
CATSRGRPGLDSSGELFF
TGTGCCACCAGCAGAGGGAGACCGGGACTAGATTCATCCGGGGAGCTGTTTTTT
>few|NA|TRBJ2-1|TRBV28
CASSDHSLLNEQFF
TGTGCCAGCAGTGATCACTCCCTCCTTAATGAGCAGTTCTTC
>NA|NA|TRBJ1-1|TRBV6-6
CASSARGEAFF
TGTGCCAGCAGTGCGCGGGGAGAAGCTTTCTTT
>NA|NA|TRBJ2-6|TRBV6-1
CASSAQGETSSGANVLTF
TGTGCCAGCAGTGCACAGGGAGAGACGAGCTCTGGGGCCAACGTCCTGACTTTC
>NA|NA|TRBJ1-2|TRBV5-6
CASSYARLREAYGYTF
TGTGCCAGCAGCTACGCCCGATTGAGGGAAGCCTATGGCTACACCTTC
>NA|NA|TRBJ2-6|TRBV10-3
CAIRSSGTGSSGANVLTF
TGTGCCATCAGGAGCTCCGGGACTGGGAGCTCTGGGGCCAACGTCCTGACTTTC
>NA|NA|TRBJ2-1|TRBV25-1
CASQMSYNEQFF
TGTGCCAGCCAGATGTCCTACAATGAGCAGTTCTTC
>NA|TRBD1|TRBJ1-2|TRBV10-3
CAIKDRGQVEDYGYTF
TGTGCCATCAAAGACAGGGGGCAGGTTGAAGACTATGGCTACACCTTC
>NA|TRBD1|TRBJ1-3|TRBV11-2
CASSTNRGKPGNTIYF
TGTGCCAGCAGCACTAACAGGGGGAAGCCTGGAAACACCATATATTTT
>NA|TRBD1|TRBJ1-5|TRBV6-6
CASRRGQGLNQPQHF
TGTGCCAGCAGAAGAGGACAGGGACTCAATCAGCCCCAGCATTTT
>NA|NA|TRBJ1-2|TRBV7-8
CASSLFRGPNGYTF
TGTGCCAGCAGCTTATTCAGGGGCCCTAATGGCTACACCTTC
>once|NA|TRBJ1-2|TRBV5-1
CASSLQGDGYTF
TGCGCCAGCAGTTTACAGGGTGATGGCTACACCTTC
>NA|TRBD1|TRBJ2-1|TRBV11-3
CASSPFGTGDNEQFF
TGTGCCAGCTCTCCTTTCGGGACAGGCGACAATGAGCAGTTCTTC
>NA|TRBD2|TRBJ2-1|TRBV27
CASNRRGLAEGPNEQFF
TGTGCCAGCAACAGGAGGGGACTAGCGGAAGGACCCAATGAGCAGTTCTTC
>few|NA|TRBJ1-5|TRBV7-2
CASSSGPDRNNQPQHF
TGTGCCAGCAGCTCAGGCCCAGACAGGAACAATCAGCCCCAGCATTTT
>NA|NA|TRBJ2-3|TRBV7-2
CASSKQGGVVADTQYF
TGTGCCAGCAGCAAACAGGGTGGGGTAGTAGCAGATACGCAGTATTTT
>once|NA|TRBJ2-1|TRBV6-5
CASSYDRTFSYNEQFF
TGTGCCAGCAGTTACGATAGGACTTTCTCCTACAATGAGCAGTTCTTC
>NA|NA|TRBJ1-1|TRBV30
CAWSGELNTEAFF
TGTGCCTGGAGTGGGGAGTTGAACACTGAAGCTTTCTTT
>few|TRBD1|TRBJ1-2|TRBV28
CASSSPGQGGANYGYTF
TGTGCCAGCAGCTCTCCGGGACAGGGAGGAGCTAACTATGGCTACACCTTC
>NA|TRBD1|TRBJ1-5|TRBV5-4
CASSQGQHNQPQHF
TGTGCCAGCAGCCAGGGACAGCACAATCAGCCCCAGCATTTT
>NA|NA|TRBJ1-3|TRBV5-6
CASSPLASSGNTIYF
TGTGCCAGCAGCCCCCTTGCGAGCTCTGGAAACACCATATATTTT
>NA|TRBD1|TRBJ2-3|TRBV7-2
CASSLATGTAQDTQYF
TGTGCCAGCAGCTTGGCTACCGGGACAGCGCAGGATACGCAGTATTTT
>NA|TRBD1|TRBJ2-7|TRBV5-1
CASSRIRDSVSYEQYF
TGCGCCAGCAGCCGCATCCGGGACAGCGTCTCCTACGAGCAGTACTTC
>NA|NA|TRBJ2-5|TRBV19
CASSIDPTRGGTQYF
TGTGCCAGTAGTATAGATCCGACCCGAGGGGGTACCCAGTACTTC
>NA|NA|TRBJ1-2|TRBV9
CASSAGGSKGYTF
TGTGCCAGCAGCGCGGGGGGGAGTAAGGGCTACACCTTC
>once|NA|TRBJ1-1|TRBV28
CASSFGVRSTEAFF
TGTGCCAGCAGTTTCGGGGTTAGGAGCACTGAAGCTTTCTTT
>NA|NA|TRBJ1-5|TRBV6-5
CASSYAAGGNQPQHF
TGTGCCAGCAGTTACGCCGCGGGGGGCAATCAGCCCCAGCATTTT
>once|NA|TRBJ1-1|TRBV10-1
CASSDPPGRDTEAFF
TGCGCCAGCAGTGACCCCCCGGGGCGGGATACTGAAGCTTTCTTT
>NA|NA|TRBJ1-2|TRBV5-1
CASSPEPPSGGGYTF
TGCGCCAGCAGCCCAGAACCCCCCAGCGGCGGGGGCTACACCTTC
>NA|NA|TRBJ2-7|TRBV7-9
CASSPQGFDEQYF
TGTGCCAGCAGCCCTCAGGGTTTCGACGAGCAGTACTTC
>NA|NA|TRBJ1-1|TRBV6-6
CASSYTMNTEAFF
TGTGCCAGCAGTTACACTATGAACACTGAAGCTTTCTTT
>few|TRBD1|TRBJ1-2|TRBV11-2
CASSRDRGYGYTF
TGTGCCAGCAGTCGGGACAGGGGGTATGGCTACACCTTC